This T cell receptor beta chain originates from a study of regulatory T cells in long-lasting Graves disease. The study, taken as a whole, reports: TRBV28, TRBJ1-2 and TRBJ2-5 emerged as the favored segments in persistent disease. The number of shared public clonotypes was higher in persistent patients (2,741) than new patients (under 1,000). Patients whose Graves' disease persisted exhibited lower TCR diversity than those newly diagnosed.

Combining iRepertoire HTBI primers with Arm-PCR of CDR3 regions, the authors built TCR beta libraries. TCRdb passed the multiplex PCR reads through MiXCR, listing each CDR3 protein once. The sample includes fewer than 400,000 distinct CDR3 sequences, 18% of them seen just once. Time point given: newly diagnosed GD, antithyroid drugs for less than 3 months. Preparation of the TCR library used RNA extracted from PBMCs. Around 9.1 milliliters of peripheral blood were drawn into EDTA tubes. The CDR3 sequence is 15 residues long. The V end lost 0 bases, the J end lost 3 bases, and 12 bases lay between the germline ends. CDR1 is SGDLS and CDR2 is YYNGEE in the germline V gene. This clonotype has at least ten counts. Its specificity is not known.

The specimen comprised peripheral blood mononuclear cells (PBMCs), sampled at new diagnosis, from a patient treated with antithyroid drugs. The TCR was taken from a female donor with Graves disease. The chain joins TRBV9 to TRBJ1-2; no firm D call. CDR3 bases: TGTGCCAGCAGCGTAGAGGAGGACGTGTACTATGGCTACACCTTC. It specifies CASSVEEDVYYGYTF.